Sequencing of this T cell receptor (beta chain) was carried out in a study of T cell clusters in autoimmune cytopenias. Per germline, CDR1 SGHRS and CDR2 YFSETQ. This CDR3 is 14 amino acids long. Study-level points and caveats: The cluster-lack signature was not seen for secondary cytopenia versus chronic lymphocytic leukemia.

TRB rearrangements were amplified by touch-down multiplex PCR with mixed TRB-A/B primers. TCRdb re-called the multiplex PCR reads and shows each CDR3 protein once, DNA omitted. This sample's table reports about 5,000 distinct CDR3 sequences. On this clonotype itself: Antigen: not known.

Roughly 38,000 genome equivalents of blood DNA were amplified for TRB. This same sample was also taken into another study, of T cell repertoires in aging, cancer and after chemotherapy. That paper states: Six age groups, ranging from 30 or younger to 70 or older, included the donors. Patients with chronic lymphocytic leukemia were sampled before and after fludarabine- or bendamustine-based chemotherapy. Compared with age-matched healthy donors, untreated hematological or solid cancer patients showed higher blood TCR clonality.

The sequence was obtained from a human donor with chronic lymphocytic leukemia. The donor label of this sample is uncertain. This chain links TRBV5-1 with TRBJ1-2. Specimen: peripheral blood. The CDR3: CASSLASGLYGYTF.